This TCR beta chain was recovered during a study of T-cell memory formation after mild COVID-19 (dated by TCRdb to the early 2020s). About the investigation overall: TCR sequence clusters from the two donors were largely donor specific. T-cell clones expanding and contracting after mild COVID-19 in a couple of donors were tracked by longitudinal TCRalpha and TCRbeta repertoire sequencing. Two young, previously healthy adult volunteers, one female and one male, were included in the cohort. Findings and caveats that apply to the study as a whole: Contracting CD4+ clones appeared mostly in the CM and EM memory subsets, whereas CD8+ clones were enriched in EMRA. Only a couple of mild cases were covered by the study, and larger cohorts that include severe cases with pre-infection samples were considered necessary. Clones contracting from day 15 to 85 had balanced CD4/CD8 phenotypes, while a second wave expanding from day 15 to 37 was biased towards CD4+. Some responding clones were detected in pre-infection memory, which suggested that pre-existing cross-reactive memory T cells had joined the SARS-CoV-2 response. SARS-CoV-2 specificity was not confirmed for the second-wave clones peaking on day 37.

Counted from cysteine to phenylalanine, this CDR3 has 14 amino acids. The CDR3 DNA has 42 bases and is translated from base 1. Trimming accounts for 2 bases at V and 4 bases at J, while the number of junction bases matched to no gene is 1. CDR1 is given as SEHNR and CDR2 as FQNEAQ, both from the germline V gene (reference sequence). Sequencing used an Illumina NovaSeq 6000. TCRalpha and TCRbeta cDNA libraries were constructed by 5'RACE with constant-segment primers, with sample barcodes and unique molecular identifiers being introduced. Trizol reagent was used to extract RNA from every sample. The libraries were amplified in two PCR steps, and the second step added a second sample barcode and Illumina TruSeq adapters. Sequencing of libraries was performed on an Illumina NovaSeq with 2 x 150 bp paired-end reads. Per the original workflow: The reads were demultiplexed and collapsed into UMI-guided consensus sequences using migec v1.2.7. Using mixcr v2.1.11, UMI consensuses were aligned to TRA and TRB V and J templates and then assembled into clonotypes. A clonotype was counted as expanded or contracted only if both edgeR and NoisET called the change significant, with noise models trained on biological replicates. For edgeR calls, the cutoffs were a false discovery rate-adjusted p below 0.01 and a log2 fold-change threshold of 1. As an exploratory analysis of dynamics, max-normalized trajectories of the 1000 most abundant clonotypes were examined with PCA combined with hierarchical clustering. Each responding clone was given a CD4 or CD8 phenotype based on the CD4+ and CD8+ repertoires, which had been sequenced separately. TCRdb redid the processing of the public reads, applying fastp at Q25 and MiXCR, and retained in-frame beta chains. Rows with a matching CDR3 protein are joined into one entry that keeps the most common DNA and genes. TCRdb, not the authors, supplied the V and J calls. For this sample there are approximately 12,000 distinct CDR3 sequences; roughly 15% appear just once. Of the sample, around half falls within the top ten clones.

This clonotype was detected a few times. Its antigen specificity is not known. Base qualities are not recorded, but no much larger clone differs from it by a single base. Ficoll-Paque density gradient centrifugation was the method used to isolate PBMCs. The sample comprised PBMCs or a T cell subset sorted from them (not recorded which). This TCR was sampled from a man aged 18 to 29 who had mild COVID-19 (a few samples of this study predate the infection). The sample titles of this study are shuffled in the database, so cell type and time point are left out; the donor was told from shared clones. Here the chain combines TRBV7-9 and TRBJ1-2; TRBD1 aligns with 10 central bases. CDR3 protein: CASSLWDRGYGYTF. The nucleotide sequence reads as follows: TGTGCCAGCAGCTTATGGGACAGGGGCTATGGCTACACCTTC.